These 25 T cell receptor beta chains were sequenced from one sample in a study of CD8 T cells in Susac syndrome. Random hexamers were used to reverse transcribe an amount of about 0.45 to 1 ug RNA. TCRdb analysed the immunoSEQ multiplex PCR reads with MiXCR anew, one entry per CDR3 protein. The sample shows approximately 190,000 distinct CDR3 sequences, roughly 95% of them seen only once. The sequenced material came from CD4+ T cells from PBMCs. The receptors shown here come from a human donor with Susac syndrome.

The chain links TRBV30 to TRBJ2-5, with 8 bases identical to TRBD1. Trimming removed 3 bases from V and 0 bases from J; junction bases left unmatched: 3. CDR3 length: 14 residues. CDR1 GTSNPN and CDR2 SVGIG come from the germline V gene (reference sequence). The chain's CDR3 is CAWRKQGDQETQYF. The CDR3 DNA reads as TGTGCCTGGAGAAAACAGGGGGACCAAGAGACCCAGTACTTC.

The V and J genes are TRBV5-4 and TRBJ2-2, with TRBD1 matching over 9 bases. The CDR3 has 17 residues. Trimming cost V 2 bases and J 2 bases; bases outside gene matches: 7. The germline V gene has CDR1 SGHNT and CDR2 YYREEE (reference sequence). The CDR3 DNA reads as TGTGCCAGCAGCTTCTACTGGGGACAGGGAAACACCGGGGAGCTGTTTTTT. Translation: CASSFYWGQGNTGELFF. Based on the CDR3 plus reference TRBV5-4 and TRBJ2-2, the full variable domain is ETGVTQSPTHLIKTRGQQVTLRCSSQSGHNTVSWYQQALGQGPQFIFQYYREEENGRGNFPPRFSGLQFPNYSSELNVNALELDDSALYLCASSFYWGQGNTGELFFGEGSRLTVL.

The chain employs TRBV7-7 and TRBJ2-5; possibly TRBD2 for D (6 bases). This CDR3 is built from 10 residues. V was cut by 11 bases and J by 5 bases, with 9 bases left in between. Germline CDR1 reads SSHAT; CDR2 reads FNYEAQ (reference sequence). The CDR3 spells CAAGGETQYF. The CDR3 DNA is TGTGCCGCTGGAGGGGAGACCCAGTACTTC.

V is TRBV5-4 and J is TRBJ2-7; 9 bases align to TRBD1. The CDR3 totals 15 residues. V lost 2 bases and J lost 1; bases outside the gene matches: 4. Germline assignment: CDR1 SGHNT and CDR2 YYREEE (reference sequence). CDR3 protein: CASSLGDRVSYEQYF. For the CDR3, the DNA is TGTGCCAGCAGCTTAGGGGACAGGGTTTCCTACGAGCAGTACTTC.

In its sample, this clonotype was seen once. The CDR3 is CASSQAGQGYEQYF. In nucleotides, the CDR3 is TGTGCCAGCAGCCAAGCGGGACAGGGCTACGAGCAGTACTTC. The V gene is TRBV4-2, the J gene TRBJ2-7, with TRBD1 identical over 9 bases. V dropped 1 base and J dropped 3; count of bases not matched to a gene: 1. Germline V lookup: CDR1 LGHNA, CDR2 YNFKEQ. The CDR3 runs to 14 residues.

The chain uses TRBV27 and TRBJ1-1; D gene unclear. Trimming stripped 2 bases from V and 6 bases from J, with 13 bases between. This CDR3 has 14 amino acids. Germline CDR1 reads MNHEY; CDR2 reads SMNVEV (reference sequence). The chain's CDR3 is CASSLEANAPEAFF. CDR3 DNA sequence: TGTGCCAGCAGTTTAGAGGCCAATGCCCCTGAAGCTTTCTTT.

The rearrangement links TRBV18 to TRBJ2-2, with TRBD2 matching over 9 bases. The CDR3 runs 17 residues. Germline V gives CDR1 KGHSH, CDR2 LQKENI. With 3 bases clipped from V and 2 bases from J, the junction kept 7 bases outside the gene matches. The CDR3 protein is CASSPPAGGENTGELFF. The DNA of the CDR3 is TGTGCCAGCTCACCCCCGGCGGGGGGGGAAAACACCGGGGAGCTGTTTTTT. Variable domain in full (rest from reference TRBV18 and TRBJ2-2): NAGVMQNPRHLVRRRGQEARLRCSPMKGHSHVYWYRQLPEEGLKFMVYLQKENIIDESGMPKERFSAEFPKEGPSILRIQQVVRGDSAAYFCASSPPAGGENTGELFFGEGSRLTVL.

This clonotype was picked up a small number of times. The CDR3: CASSLTANTEAFF. CDR3 nucleotides: TGTGCCAGCAGCTTGACAGCGAACACTGAAGCTTTCTTT. V gene TRBV5-6 combines with J gene TRBJ1-1; D is unresolved. The V gene lost 1 base and the J gene lost 1 base, with 5 bases spanning the gap. This CDR3 region has 13 residues. The germline V gene encodes CDR1 SGHDT and CDR2 YYEEEE. Full variable domain (rest looked up from reference TRBV5-6 and TRBJ1-1): DAGVTQSPTHLIKTRGQQVTLRCSPKSGHDTVSWYQQALGQGPQFIFQYYEEEERQRGNFPDRFSGHQFPNYSSELNVNALLLGDSALYLCASSLTANTEAFFGQGTRLTVV.

The chain employs TRBV9 and TRBJ2-4, with D maybe TRBD2 (7 bases). This CDR3 region has 17 residues. The ends were cut back, 0 bases at V and 2 bases at J, with 15 bases in the middle. The germline gives CDR1 SGDLS, CDR2 YYNGEE. CDR3 coding DNA: TGTGCCAGCAGCGTAGAAGAGACCGGGGGGCCCAAAAACATTCAGTACTTC. Its protein is CASSVEETGGPKNIQYF.

V and J are TRBV25-1 and TRBJ2-5; 9 nucleotides align to TRBD2. The germline CDR1 and CDR2 sequences are MGHDK and SYGVNS. The V gene end was trimmed by 5 bases and the J gene end by 3 bases; junction bases not matched to a gene: 7. The CDR3 runs 15 residues. The CDR3 DNA is TGTGCCAGCAGTAGGACCTGGACTAGCGAAGAGACCCAGTACTTC. Its translation: CASSRTWTSEETQYF.

This clonotype was counted only a few times. The chain recombines TRBV12-3 or TRBV12-4 with TRBJ2-5; possibly TRBD1 for D (5 bases). CDR3 length: 14 residues. The V end lost 2 bases, the J end lost 2 bases, and 9 bases lay between the germline ends. In nucleotides, the CDR3 is TGTGCCAGCAGTTTACTAGGGGCTCAAGAGACCCAGTACTTC. It yields the protein CASSLLGAQETQYF.

The chain recombines TRBV4-2 with TRBJ2-5; TRBD2 agrees at 11 bases. Germline values: CDR1 LGHNA, CDR2 YNFKEQ. The ends lost 1 base at V and 1 base at J; junction bases unmatched: 5. The CDR3 has 17 amino acids. The CDR3 nucleotides are TGTGCCAGCAGCCAAGTCCTAGCGGGGGGCATCCAAGAGACCCAGTACTTC. As protein: CASSQVLAGGIQETQYF.

The rearrangement joins TRBV30 to TRBJ2-1; D ambiguous. Trimming cost V 1 base and J 0 bases, with 4 bases left between them. The CDR3 spans 13 residues. Germline V gene sequence: CDR1 GTSNPN, CDR2 SVGIG (reference sequence). The CDR3, as DNA: TGTGCCTGGAGTGCCAGCTCCTACAATGAGCAGTTCTTC. This codes for CAWSASSYNEQFF.

The chain is built from TRBV5-1 and TRBJ1-2; 8 bases match TRBD1. There are 13 residues in the CDR3. V dropped 4 bases and J dropped 6; count of bases not matched to a gene: 5. Germline CDR1 SGHRS, CDR2 YFSETQ. The CDR3 region is CASSEDRVDGYTF. For the CDR3, the DNA is TGCGCCAGCAGCGAGGACAGGGTGGATGGCTACACCTTC. Based on the CDR3 plus reference TRBV5-1 and TRBJ1-2, the full variable domain is KAGVTQTPRYLIKTRGQQVTLSCSPISGHRSVSWYQQTPGQGLQFLFEYFSETQRNKGNFPGRFSGRQFSNSRSEMNVSTLELGDSALYLCASSEDRVDGYTFGSGTRLTVV.

The V gene is TRBV5-4, the J gene TRBJ2-2, with D perhaps TRBD1 (5 bases). The germline V and J ends were trimmed by 1 base and 4 bases, with 8 bases remaining between them. Germline values: CDR1 SGHNT, CDR2 YYREEE (reference sequence). This CDR3 region has 14 residues. The DNA of the CDR3 is TGTGCCAGCAGCTTGACAGGATCCACCGGGGAGCTGTTTTTT. This sequence encodes CASSLTGSTGELFF.

The J gene is TRBJ2-1, the V gene TRBV3-1; 10 bases are a match to TRBD2. V shed 4 bases, J shed 0 bases, and the junction held 9 bases outside the gene matches. The germline CDR1 and CDR2 sequences are LGHDT and YNNKEL (reference sequence). The CDR3 spans 18 residues. The CDR3 DNA reads TGTGCCAGCAGCCCCGGTATGTTAGCGGGGGGCTCCTACAATGAGCAGTTCTTC. Protein product: CASSPGMLAGGSYNEQFF.

The rearrangement uses TRBV4-1 and TRBJ1-2, with D possibly TRBD1 on 5 matching bases. The V end lost 1 base, the J end lost 0 bases, and 9 bases lay between the germline ends. Germline values: CDR1 MGHRA, CDR2 YSYEKL. CDR3 length: 15 residues. The CDR3 is CASSQGDQANYGYTF. DNA of the CDR3: TGCGCCAGCAGCCAAGGGGACCAAGCTAACTATGGCTACACCTTC.

The rearrangement links TRBV2 to TRBJ2-2; 11 bases map to TRBD2. The CDR3 has 16 amino acids. Germline values: CDR1 SNHLY, CDR2 FYNNEI. V lost 6 bases to trimming and J lost 4 bases; unmatched junction nucleotides: 7. CDR3 loop: CASRVLAGVFTGELFF. The CDR3 nucleotides are TGTGCCAGCAGGGTACTAGCGGGGGTCTTCACCGGGGAGCTGTTTTTT.

The CDR3 here is CSARLILTGEFGYTF. The DNA of the CDR3 is TGCAGTGCTAGACTGATACTGACAGGCGAGTTTGGCTACACCTTC. This chain links TRBV20-1 with TRBJ1-2; TRBD1 might be the D (6 bases). There are 15 residues in the CDR3. Looked up from germline, CDR1 is DFQATT and CDR2 is SNEGSKA (reference sequence). V was cut by 2 bases and J by 7 bases, with 20 bases left in between.

The V gene is TRBV29-1, the J gene TRBJ2-3; 8 bases match TRBD2. The junction had 13 bases not matched to a gene; V was cut back by 8 bases and J by 6 bases. Germline V gene lookup returns CDR1 SQVTM and CDR2 ANQGSEA. The CDR3 totals 14 residues. The CDR3 spells CSSPGLGTPDTQYF. The CDR3 DNA sequence: TGCAGCTCTCCGGGACTAGGCACGCCGGATACGCAGTATTTT.

This rearrangement joins TRBV6-6 to TRBJ1-2; D not resolved. V was cut by 2 bases and J by 0 bases, with 13 bases left in between. The CDR3 totals 16 residues. The germline V gene encodes CDR1 MNHNY and CDR2 SVGAGI (reference sequence). The CDR3 loop is CASSYGSREPNYGYTF. CDR3 nucleotide sequence: TGTGCCAGCAGTTACGGGTCCCGGGAGCCTAACTATGGCTACACCTTC.

This rearrangement joins TRBV5-4 to TRBJ1-2; possible D gene TRBD1, 6 bases. Germline V gene lookup returns CDR1 SGHNT and CDR2 YYREEE (reference sequence). With 3 bases removed from V and 2 bases from J, the gap between germline ends came to 11 bases. The length of the CDR3 is 14 residues. CDR3 nucleotide sequence: TGTGCCAGCAGCTCAGGACAGCTCAACTATGGCTACACCTTC. Translation gives CASSSGQLNYGYTF.

This sequence joins TRBV20-1 and TRBJ1-2; D is possibly TRBD1 (6 bases). Germline loops: CDR1 DFQATT, CDR2 SNEGSKA (reference sequence). Trimming removed 6 bases from V and 2 bases from J, with 13 bases in between. The CDR3 runs to 13 residues. The CDR3: CSAGRTGNYGYTF. The DNA for the CDR3 is TGCAGTGCCGGCCGAACAGGGAACTATGGCTACACCTTC.

The chain recombines TRBV7-9 with TRBJ2-5; the D is unclear. With 5 bases removed from V and 1 base from J, the gap between germline ends came to 8 bases. Germline V gene lookup returns CDR1 SEHNR and CDR2 FQNEAQ (reference sequence). This CDR3 is built from 13 residues. The CDR3 DNA reads as TGTGCCAGCAGCCCCCCCGCCCAAGAGACCCAGTACTTC. Protein: CASSPPAQETQYF.

The chain links TRBV20-1 to TRBJ1-5; a weak D match, TRBD1 (6 bases). Between the trimmed V and J ends, which lost 5 bases and 5 bases, there was a span of 19 bases. The CDR3 has 15 amino acids. In germline, CDR1 is DFQATT, CDR2 SNEGSKA (reference sequence). Here the CDR3 reads CSAGETGSGYQPQHF. As DNA, the CDR3 is TGCAGTGCTGGGGAAACAGGGTCAGGCTATCAGCCCCAGCATTTT.